Listed here is a single T cell receptor (beta chain). What antigen it recognizes has not been identified. One base away there is no much larger clone; base qualities are not given. The data belong to a study of T cell responses to AZD1222 COVID-19 vaccine listed by TCRdb under 2021. For context, the study as a whole: AZD1222 recipients whose second dose came at about 4 weeks and those whose second dose came at about 12 weeks were combined into one group, since spike-specific TCR depth and breadth did not differ between the two schedules. TCR sequencing was performed for more than 230 trial participants, of whom roughly 200 were given two doses of AZD1222 and 26 were given two doses of MenACWY control vaccine. Trial participants were enrolled by age into 18-55, 56-69 and 70-plus year subgroups, with approximately 160, 26 and 62 TCR-sequenced participants respectively. Results and caveats for the whole study, not just this receptor: Vaccine-associated CD4 TCRs spanned the whole spike protein, with dominant responses in regions 160-218 and 743-854. In the small 56-69-year group, the increase in depth fell short of significance, most likely because of low power. A significant rise in spike-specific TCR breadth and depth was observed after two AZD1222 doses relative to day 0 and relative to MenACWY recipients. Because no day 14 peak-response samples were available, repertoires were characterized only after the peak T cell response. Reportedly, almost half of the unique spike-specific TCRs recognized epitopes lying outside the regions that are mutated in the B.1.351 and B.1.1.7 variants. Conclusions about previously exposed vaccinees were limited because only six AZD1222 recipients were SARS-CoV-2 seropositive at baseline. Participants were mostly white British and included more females than males, and it was suggested by the authors that clonal diversity may have been underestimated.

Reading from cysteine to phenylalanine, the CDR3 counts 13 amino acids. Here the CDR3 DNA is all that survives: 39 bases in frame from base 1. Sequences SGHDT (CDR1) and YYEEEE (CDR2) are obtained from the germline V gene. V lost 4 bases and J lost 2 bases; the stretch between them is 10 bases long. The CDR3 regions of human TCRbeta chains were subjected to immunosequencing. As for the original processing: TCRs in the repertoires were matched against a reference library of SARS-CoV-2-specific TCRs that had been generated with the MIRA antigen-specificity platform. Breadth was defined as the fraction of unique TCRs that were SARS-CoV-2-associated. Depth was defined as the fraction of total T cells that were SARS-CoV-2-associated. Using the MIRA data, each spike-specific TCR was assigned both to the spike region to which the TCR was reactive and to a CD4 or CD8 class. Log10-transformed breadth and depth values were compared by one-way ANOVA with Sidak's multiple comparisons tests. This immuneACCESS table, as held by TCRdb, lists in-frame sequences with V and J called but not all clones. Of the missing ones, under half trace to an unresolved V gene in checked studies; the others have no known cause. For V, J and clone size, that table is used; D and trimming come from the DNA. The table for this sample lists 100,000 to 150,000 clones; around 85% of them were counted only once. The top ten hold around 1.6% of the sample.

This specimen's time point label, interpreted: baseline before first vaccination. Samples from vaccinated people were obtained from the UK trials COV001 and COV002, which included a single-blind randomized controlled phase 2/3 trial of AZD1222 (ChAdOx1 nCoV-19) in healthy adults. For TCRbeta chain sequencing, PBMC samples were collected from trial participants at day 0 and at day 28 after the second dose. This receptor chain uses TRBV5-6 and TRBJ2-7, with TRBD1 perhaps the D gene, on 6 matching bases. The starting material was peripheral blood, obtained on day 0 of AZD1222 vaccination. This TCR came from an adult in good health. The CDR3 has the sequence CASSVGQTYEQYF. The DNA sequence is as follows: TGTGCCAGCAGCGTGGGACAAACCTACGAGCAGTACTTC.